This TCR beta chain was profiled in a study of blood T cell repertoires in COVID-19. Original data processing: The authors estimated nucleated cell counts from reference gene primer amplification. The data were produced by immunoSEQ multiplex PCR, yet TCRdb's version contains in-frame clones alone and is incomplete. That table gives V, J and clone size, and the DNA gave D and trimming. The table shows some 240,000 clones, with 80% to 85% occurring only once. The V gene's germline CDR1 is LNHNV and CDR2 YYDKDF (reference sequence). V was pared by 0 bases and J by 4 bases, with 6 bases between. This CDR3 region has 13 residues.

The V gene is TRBV15, the J gene TRBJ1-1; D is ambiguous. This receptor was obtained from a woman aged 60-75 years with active or convalescent COVID-19. The sequenced sample was peripheral blood. CDR3 loop: CATSRDSGTEAFF. CDR3 nucleotide sequence: TGTGCCACCAGCAGAGATTCAGGCACTGAAGCTTTCTTT.